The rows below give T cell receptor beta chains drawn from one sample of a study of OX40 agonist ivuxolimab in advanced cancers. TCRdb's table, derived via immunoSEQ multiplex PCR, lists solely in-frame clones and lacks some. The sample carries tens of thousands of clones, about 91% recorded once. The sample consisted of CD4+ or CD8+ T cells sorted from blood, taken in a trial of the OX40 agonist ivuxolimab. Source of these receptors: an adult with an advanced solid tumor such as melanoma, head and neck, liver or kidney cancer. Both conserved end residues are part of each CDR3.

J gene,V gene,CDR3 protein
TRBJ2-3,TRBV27,CASSFYSTDTQYF
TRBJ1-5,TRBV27,CASSTGQGNQPQHF
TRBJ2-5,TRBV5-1,CASSFTGTRETQYF
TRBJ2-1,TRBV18,CASSPTSIEQFF
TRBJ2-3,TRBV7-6,CASSLEGPSTDTQYF
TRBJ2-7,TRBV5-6,CASSEGTGGYYEQYF
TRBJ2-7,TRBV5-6,CASSLAESDYEQYF
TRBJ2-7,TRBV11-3,CASSSGGGSSYEQYF
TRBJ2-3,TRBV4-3,CASSQDSPQTGPAADTQYF
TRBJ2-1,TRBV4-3,CASSLSGSSDNEQFF
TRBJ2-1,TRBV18,CASSAPGLSYNEQFF
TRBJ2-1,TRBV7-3,CASSAAPSGQGYNEQFF